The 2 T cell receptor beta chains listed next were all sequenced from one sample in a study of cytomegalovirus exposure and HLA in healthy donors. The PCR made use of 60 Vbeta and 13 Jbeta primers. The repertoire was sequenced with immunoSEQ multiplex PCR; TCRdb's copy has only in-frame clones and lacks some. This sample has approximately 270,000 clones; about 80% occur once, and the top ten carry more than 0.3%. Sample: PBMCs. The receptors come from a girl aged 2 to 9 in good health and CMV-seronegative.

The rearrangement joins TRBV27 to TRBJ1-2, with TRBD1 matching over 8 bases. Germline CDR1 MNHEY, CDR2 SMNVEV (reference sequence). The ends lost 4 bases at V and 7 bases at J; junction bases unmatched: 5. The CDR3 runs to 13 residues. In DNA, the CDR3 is TGTGCCAGCAGTTCCCACGACAGGGGTGGCTACACCTTC. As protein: CASSSHDRGGYTF.

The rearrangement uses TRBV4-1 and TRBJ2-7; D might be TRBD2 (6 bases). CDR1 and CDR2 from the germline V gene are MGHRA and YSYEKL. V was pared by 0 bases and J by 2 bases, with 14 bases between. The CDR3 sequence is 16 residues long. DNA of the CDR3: TGCGCCAGCAGCCAAGATCTTGGGCGGGGAACCTACGAGCAGTACTTC. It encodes CASSQDLGRGTYEQYF.